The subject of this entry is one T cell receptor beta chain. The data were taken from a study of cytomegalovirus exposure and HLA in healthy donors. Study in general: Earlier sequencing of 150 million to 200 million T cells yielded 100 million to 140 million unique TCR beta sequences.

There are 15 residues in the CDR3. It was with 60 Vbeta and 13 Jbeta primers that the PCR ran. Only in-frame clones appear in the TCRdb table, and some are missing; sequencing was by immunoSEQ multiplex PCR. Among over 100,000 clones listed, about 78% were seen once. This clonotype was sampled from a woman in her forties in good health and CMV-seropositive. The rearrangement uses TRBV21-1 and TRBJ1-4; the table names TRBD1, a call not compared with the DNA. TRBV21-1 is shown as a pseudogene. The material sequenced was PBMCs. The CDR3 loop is CANTQGSFVGEKLFF. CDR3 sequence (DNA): TGTGCCAATACACAGGGGTCTTTTGTTGGTGAAAAACTGTTTTTT.